This TCR beta chain came from a study of T-cell memory formation after mild COVID-19. Study context: TCR clusters were mostly donor specific.

The CDR3 length is 13 residues. CDR1 and CDR2 (germline): DFQATT, SNEGSKA (reference sequence). V was clipped by 4 bases and J by 0 bases, with 10 bases between them. TCRdb recomputed calls from the 5' RACE reads with MiXCR, one row per CDR3 protein. This sample has roughly 350,000 distinct CDR3 sequences, with 28% found just once. This clonotype appeared a few times. The antigen is not known. The study's findings and limits: The pre-infection memory compartment contained some responding clones, suggesting cross-reactive memory joined. CM and EM subsets held most contracting CD4+ clones; EMRA held CD8+ ones. Clones shrinking from day 15 to 85 showed even CD4/CD8 mixes; later expanders tilted CD4+.

Material: PBMCs or a T cell subset sorted from them (not recorded which). V is TRBV20-1 and J is TRBJ2-7; D is possibly TRBD1 (5 bases). This sequence originates from an adult woman who had mild COVID-19 (a few samples of this study predate the infection). Cell type and time point are not known. The chain's CDR3 is CSATYDSSYEQYF. CDR3 DNA: TGCAGTGCTACCTATGACAGCTCCTACGAGCAGTACTTC.